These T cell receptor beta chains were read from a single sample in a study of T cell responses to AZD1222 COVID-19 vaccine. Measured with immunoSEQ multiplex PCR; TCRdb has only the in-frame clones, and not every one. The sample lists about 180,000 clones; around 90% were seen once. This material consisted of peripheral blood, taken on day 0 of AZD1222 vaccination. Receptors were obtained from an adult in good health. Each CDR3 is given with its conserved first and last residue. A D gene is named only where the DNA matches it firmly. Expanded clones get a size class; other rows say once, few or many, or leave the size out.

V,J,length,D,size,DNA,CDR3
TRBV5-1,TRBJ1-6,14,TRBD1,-,TGCGCCAGCAGCGGGGGACAGGGGAATTCACCCCTCCACTTT,CASSGGQGNSPLHF
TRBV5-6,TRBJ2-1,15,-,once,TGTGCCAGCAGCTTGGGCGGGATTGTCTACAATGAGCAGTTCTTC,CASSLGGIVYNEQFF
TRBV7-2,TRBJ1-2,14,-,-,TGTGCCAGCAGTCGCGGGGGGCCTGACTATGGCTACACCTTC,CASSRGGPDYGYTF
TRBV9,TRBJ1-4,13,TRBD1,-,TGTGCCAGCAGCGGCCCGGGACAGGGAGTGATGTTTTTT,CASSGPGQGVMFF
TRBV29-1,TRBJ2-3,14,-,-,TGCAGCACAGGGTACGGGACGAAGACAGATACGCAGTATTTT,CSTGYGTKTDTQYF
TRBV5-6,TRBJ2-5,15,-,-,TGTGCCAGCAGCTTTCGGAGGGGAGGACAAGAGACCCAGTACTTC,CASSFRRGGQETQYF
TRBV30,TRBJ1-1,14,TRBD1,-,TGTGCCTGGAGGCAGGGACAGGTCGTCTCTGAAGCTTTCTTT,CAWRQGQVVSEAFF
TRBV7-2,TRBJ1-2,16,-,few,TGTGCCAGCAGGGGCCGGGCGGGTACCGCTAACTATGGCTACACCTTC,CASRGRAGTANYGYTF
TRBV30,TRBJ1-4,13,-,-,TGTGCCTGGAGGAGCAGGGACGGGGAAAAACTGTTTTTT,CAWRSRDGEKLFF
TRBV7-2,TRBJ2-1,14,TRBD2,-,TGTGCCAGCAGCTTGGGACTAGCGGGGAATGAGCAGTTCTTC,CASSLGLAGNEQFF
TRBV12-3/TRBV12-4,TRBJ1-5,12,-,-,TGTGCCAGCGGTAAGCTAAATCAGCCCCAGCATTTT,CASGKLNQPQHF
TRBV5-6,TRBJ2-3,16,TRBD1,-,TGTGCCAGCAGCTCCGACAGGGGGCTACTATTGGATACGCAGTATTTT,CASSSDRGLLLDTQYF
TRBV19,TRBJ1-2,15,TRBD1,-,TGTGCCAGTAGTATATCTCGGCAGGGGGCTGGGGGCTACACCTTC,CASSISRQGAGGYTF
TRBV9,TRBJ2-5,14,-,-,TGTGCCAGCAGCGTGAGGCCATCCAGGGAGACCCAGTACTTC,CASSVRPSRETQYF
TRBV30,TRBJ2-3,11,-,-,TGTGCCTGGGAAAACTCAGATACGCAGTATTTT,CAWENSDTQYF
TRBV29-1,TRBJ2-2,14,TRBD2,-,TGCAGCGTTGCTAGCGGGACGAACACCGGGGAGCTGTTTTTT,CSVASGTNTGELFF
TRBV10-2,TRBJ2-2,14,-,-,TGCGCCAGCAGTTTAGACACGAACACCGGGGAGCTGTTTTTT,CASSLDTNTGELFF
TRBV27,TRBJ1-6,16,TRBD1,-,TGTGCCAGCAGTTCAACAGGGGCCTCCTATAATTCACCCCTCCACTTT,CASSSTGASYNSPLHF
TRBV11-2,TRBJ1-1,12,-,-,TGTGCCAGCAGCTTAGGGGGTACGGGCGCTTTCTTT,CASSLGGTGAFF
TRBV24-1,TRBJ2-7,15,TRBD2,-,TGTGCCACCAGTCCAGCGGGAGACTCTAGGAACGAGCAGTACTTC,CATSPAGDSRNEQYF
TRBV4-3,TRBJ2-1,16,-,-,TGCGCCAGCAGCCTCATCGGGCAGGGTAACGTCGATGAGCAGTTCTTC,CASSLIGQGNVDEQFF
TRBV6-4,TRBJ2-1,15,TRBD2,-,TGTGCCAGCAAGCCGGGCGGGAGCTCCTACAATGAGCAGTTCTTC,CASKPGGSSYNEQFF
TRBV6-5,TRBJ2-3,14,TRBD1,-,TGTGCCAGCCGGGACAGGGGGCGCGCAGATACGCAGTATTTT,CASRDRGRADTQYF
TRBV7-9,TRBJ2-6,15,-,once,TGTGCCAGCAGCTACACAGGAGCTGGGGCCAACGTCCTGACTTTC,CASSYTGAGANVLTF
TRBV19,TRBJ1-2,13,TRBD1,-,TGTGCCAGTAGCGGACAGGGAGTAACTGGCTACACCTTC,CASSGQGVTGYTF
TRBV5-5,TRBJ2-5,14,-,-,TGTACCAGCAGGGGACAAGTCGCCCAAGAGACCCAGTACTTC,CTSRGQVAQETQYF
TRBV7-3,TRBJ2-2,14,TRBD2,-,TGTGCCAGCAGCTGGGGACTAGCCACCGGGGAGCTGTTTTTT,CASSWGLATGELFF
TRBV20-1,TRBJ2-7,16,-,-,TGCAGTGCTAGTCAGGCCCTAAACAGGGATCTCCACGAGCAGTACTTC,CSASQALNRDLHEQYF
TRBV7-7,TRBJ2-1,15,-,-,TGTGCTAGCAGCTCTGGTGGGCCCTCCTACAATGAGCAGTTCTTC,CASSSGGPSYNEQFF
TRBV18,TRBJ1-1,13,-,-,TGTGCCAGCTCACACGACAGAAACACTGAAGCTTTCTTT,CASSHDRNTEAFF
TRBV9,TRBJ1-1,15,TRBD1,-,TGTGCCAGCAGCGGATACAGGGGGGAGGACACTGAAGCTTTCTTT,CASSGYRGEDTEAFF
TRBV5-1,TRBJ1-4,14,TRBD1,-,TGCGCCAGCAGCGTACAGGGGGCTAATGAAAAACTGTTTTTT,CASSVQGANEKLFF
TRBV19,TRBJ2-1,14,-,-,TGTGCCAGTAGTATAGATCGAGGCTACAATGAGCAGTTCTTC,CASSIDRGYNEQFF
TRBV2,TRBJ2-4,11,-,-,TGTGCCAGCAGCGGATTTCAGACAGTAGACTTC,CASSGFQTVDF
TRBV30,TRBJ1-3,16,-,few,TGTGCCTGGAGTGTTCGGGGCAGCGGCTCTGGAAACACCATATATTTT,CAWSVRGSGSGNTIYF
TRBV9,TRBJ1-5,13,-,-,TGTGCCAGCAGCGTCGAGGGGGGTCAGCCCCAGCATTTT,CASSVEGGQPQHF
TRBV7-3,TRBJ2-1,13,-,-,TGTGCCAGCAGCTTAAGTCAAAACAATGAGCAGTTCTTC,CASSLSQNNEQFF
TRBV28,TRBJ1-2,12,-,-,TGTGCCAGCAGACCCGGACAGTATGGCTACACCTTC,CASRPGQYGYTF
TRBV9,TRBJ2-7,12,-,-,TGTGCCAGCAGCGTAGACAGGGACGAGCAGTACTTC,CASSVDRDEQYF